This T cell receptor beta chain derives from a study of T cells in Graves' hyperthyroidism and ophthalmopathy. Study details: Initial diagnosis, before any treatment, was when peripheral blood was collected.

Ophthalmopathy patients all had a Clinical Activity Score of at least 3, a NOSPECS grade of at least 4 and disease under 3 months old. Exclusion criteria comprised uncontrolled infection, other autoimmune disease, pregnancy or lactation. RNA transcripts yielded amplified TCR beta CDR3 regions. A first-round RT-PCR of the TCR CDR3 used the HTBI primer set. Via MiXCR, TCRdb re-called the multiplex PCR reads, giving one row per CDR3 protein. This table has around 600,000 distinct CDR3 sequences, approximately 14% appearing once. On this clonotype: Its antigen is unidentified.

V was pared by 5 bases and J by 6 bases, with 10 bases of the junction left unmatched. CDR3 length: 16 residues. CDR1 and CDR2 from the germline V gene are MDHEN and SYDVKM. Study results and caveats: Ophthalmopathy was model-predicted a median around 6.7 months pre-onset.

The V and J genes are TRBV28 and TRBJ2-1; 10 bases fit TRBD1. The sequence derives from a woman under 30 with Graves' ophthalmopathy. The material sequenced was blood. The CDR3 coding sequence is TGTGCCAGCAGTCAACTAGGGTGGACAGGGGGCAATGAGCAGTTCTTC. This gives the protein CASSQLGWTGGNEQFF.